These 30 T cell receptor beta chains share one sample of origin, sequenced in a study of T-cell reconstitution after alpha-beta-depleted transplantation in children. Preparation of the TCRbeta library involved a method that used unique molecular identifiers. TCRdb passed the PCR reads through MiXCR, listing each CDR3 protein once. The sample carries about 600,000 distinct CDR3 sequences, about an eighth recorded once. The starting material was PBMCs, mostly from graft donor cells, obtained 360 days after TCRalphabeta/CD19-depleted stem cell transplant. These receptors originate from a male patient under 18 who had a stem cell transplant for acute myeloid leukemia, so the T cells may come from the graft donor.

The rearrangement joins TRBV29-1 to TRBJ2-7; no clear D. The CDR3 contains 14 residues. Deletions cut 2 bases from V and 1 base from J, with 12 bases between. Germline V lookup: CDR1 SQVTM, CDR2 ANQGSEA. This chain's CDR3 is CSVEFGPFSYEQYF. The DNA for the CDR3 is TGCAGCGTTGAATTCGGACCCTTTTCCTACGAGCAGTACTTC.

This sequence joins TRBV15 and TRBJ2-1; TRBD2 matches at 12 bases. Trimming at V came to 2 bases and at J to 9 bases, leaving 5 bases not matched to a gene. CDR3 length: 15 amino acids. The germline V gene encodes CDR1 LNHNV and CDR2 YYDKDF (reference sequence). The DNA of the CDR3 is TGTGCCACCAGCAGATCCCGGACTAGCGGGATTGAGCAGTTCTTC. Protein product: CATSRSRTSGIEQFF. The full variable domain, its missing parts supplied by reference TRBV15 and TRBJ2-1, is DAMVIQNPRYQVTQFGKPVTLSCSQTLNHNVMYWYQQKSSQAPKLLFHYYDKDFNNEADTPDNFQSRRPNTSFCFLDIRSPGLGDTAMYLCATSRSRTSGIEQFFGPGTRLTVL.

This sequence joins TRBV5-4 and TRBJ1-1; D is unresolved. The germline gives CDR1 SGHNT, CDR2 YYREEE (reference sequence). The V and J ends lost 4 bases and 4 bases respectively, with 11 bases between them. This CDR3 contains 13 residues. This chain's CDR3 is CASSPSKLTEAFF. Written as DNA, the CDR3 is TGTGCCAGCAGCCCTAGCAAGCTCACTGAAGCTTTCTTT.

J is TRBJ1-1 and V is TRBV29-1; 9 bases match TRBD1. CDR1 is SQVTM and CDR2 is ANQGSEA in the germline V gene. V shed 7 bases and J 5 bases; nucleotides not matched to a gene: 8. The CDR3 consists of 13 residues. In nucleotides, the CDR3 is TGCAGCGGGGGACAGGGATGGAAGACTGAAGCTTTCTTT. It translates to CSGGQGWKTEAFF.

This chain's CDR3 is CSARAGHNEQFF. In nucleotides, the CDR3 is TGCAGTGCCCGGGCGGGACACAATGAGCAGTTCTTC. The chain joins TRBV20-1 to TRBJ2-1, with a tentative D call TRBD2 (6 bases). The CDR3 has 12 amino acids. V was cut by 6 bases and J by 5 bases, with 11 bases left in between. Germline CDR1 is DFQATT and CDR2 is SNEGSKA (reference sequence).

In this sample, this clonotype turned up a few times. The chain carries TRBV4-2 and TRBJ2-7; D remains unclear. The CDR3 contains 16 residues. Trimming left V 0 bases short and J 1 base short, with 13 bases between. Per the germline V gene, CDR1 is LGHNA and CDR2 is YNFKEQ. As DNA, the CDR3 is TGTGCCAGCAGCCAAGAAAGGGTAGCCGGGTCCTACGAGCAGTACTTC. Translation: CASSQERVAGSYEQYF.

This clonotype was detected many times. This chain connects TRBV20-1 to TRBJ2-3, with D maybe TRBD2 (6 bases). Germline CDR1 reads DFQATT; CDR2 reads SNEGSKA (reference sequence). V lost 6 bases and J lost 6, with 22 bases in between. The CDR3 contains 15 residues. The CDR3 DNA reads as TGCAGTGCAGCCAATAGCGGCCTCTCGCAGGATACGCAGTATTTT. This codes for CSAANSGLSQDTQYF.

The V gene is TRBV20-1, the J gene TRBJ2-2; D gene uncertain. Germline loops: CDR1 DFQATT, CDR2 SNEGSKA (reference sequence). This CDR3 spans 16 amino acids. V was cut by 0 bases and J by 7 bases, with 18 bases left in between. CDR3 sequence (DNA): TGCAGTGCTAGAGAATCCCTTGGGCTAGTAAACGGGGAGCTGTTTTTT. Residues: CSARESLGLVNGELFF.

This clonotype was seen ten or more times. V and J are TRBV7-2 and TRBJ1-2; TRBD1 matches at 10 bases. The V segment lost 6 bases and the J segment 5 bases; nucleotides outside the gene matches: 12. The CDR3 is 16 amino acids. Germline V gives CDR1 SGHTA, CDR2 FQGNSA. The CDR3 nucleotides are TGTGCCAGCAGACGGACAGGGGGTTCCTCGTTGTATGGCTACACCTTC. Amino acids: CASRRTGGSSLYGYTF.

The rearrangement joins TRBV24-1 to TRBJ2-1, with D possibly TRBD1 on 5 matching bases. CDR1 and CDR2 from the germline V gene are KGHDR and SFDVKD. The CDR3 extends over 14 amino acids. Trimming left V 4 bases short and J 6 bases short, with 12 bases between. In DNA, the CDR3 is TGTGCCACCAGTGAAGGCAGGGTTTTCAATGAGCAGTTCTTC. Its translation is CATSEGRVFNEQFF.

In this sample, this clonotype turned up many times. The gene calls are TRBV5-1 and TRBJ2-1, with 7 positions matching TRBD2. With V trimmed by 0 bases and J by 7 bases, 10 bases remained unmatched. This CDR3 has 16 amino acids. Germline lookup yields CDR1 SGHRS and CDR2 YFSETQ. CDR3 nucleotide sequence: TGCGCCAGCAGCTTGGCCTCTGCGGGAGAAGGGAATGAGCAGTTCTTC. Protein: CASSLASAGEGNEQFF.

This clonotype was counted only a few times. V and J are TRBV29-1 and TRBJ1-4; TRBD1 matches at 8 bases. V lost 5 bases to trimming and J lost 7 bases; unmatched junction nucleotides: 6. The V gene's germline CDR1 is SQVTM and CDR2 ANQGSEA. The CDR3 loop spans 13 amino acids. The CDR3: CSVLDRAGEKLFF. DNA of the CDR3: TGCAGCGTTCTGGACAGGGCCGGTGAAAAACTGTTTTTT.

This clonotype was seen ten or more times. CDR3 protein: CASSLEGFQGQNTIYF. CDR3 sequence (DNA): TGCGCCAGCAGCTTGGAAGGTTTCCAGGGGCAAAACACCATATATTTT. The chain recombines TRBV5-1 with TRBJ1-3; maybe TRBD1 (6 bases). Trimming removed 0 bases at V and 6 bases at J, with 16 bases between. The CDR3 runs to 16 residues. Germline-derived CDR1 and CDR2 are SGHRS and YFSETQ.

The chain is built from TRBV7-8 and TRBJ2-7; D not certain. The CDR3 totals 13 residues. In germline, CDR1 is SGHVS, CDR2 FQNEAQ. Trimming took off 1 base at V and 4 bases at J, with 8 bases between the two ends. CDR3 region: CASSLVRQYEQYF. The CDR3 DNA sequence: TGTGCCAGCAGCTTAGTCCGGCAATACGAGCAGTACTTC.

This chain connects TRBV25-1 to TRBJ2-7, with D unclear. Germline CDR1 reads MGHDK; CDR2 reads SYGVNS. The V end lost 5 bases, the J end lost 1 base, and 12 bases lay between the germline ends. The length of the CDR3 is 14 residues. DNA for the CDR3: TGTGCCAGCAGTTTACATGGCCAATCCTACGAGCAGTACTTC. Translated: CASSLHGQSYEQYF.

Regarding this clonotype: This likely reflects a read error, since a far larger clone is one base away. The chain is built from TRBV5-1 and TRBJ2-1; no clear D gene. This CDR3 region has 15 residues. The germline V gene has CDR1 SGHRS and CDR2 YFSETQ. The CDR3 DNA reads TGCGCCAGCAGCTTGGCCGGTGGAACCTACAATGAGAAGTTCTTC. Residues: CASSLAGGTYNEKFF.

V is TRBV7-2 and J is TRBJ2-2, with D uncertain. Germline V CDR1 and CDR2: SGHTA, FQGNSA. The CDR3 runs 12 residues. V dropped 1 base and J dropped 8 bases, with 5 bases sitting between them. The CDR3 coding sequence is TGTGCCAGCAGCTTAGTGTTAGGGGAGCTGTTTTTT. Translation: CASSLVLGELFF.

There are many counts of this clonotype. The genes are TRBV6-4 and TRBJ2-1; D unresolved. V lost 0 bases to trimming and J lost 5 bases, with 8 bases between them. This CDR3 spans 14 amino acids. CDR1 MRHNA and CDR2 SNTAGT come from the germline V gene. The chain's CDR3 is CASSDSLANNEQFF. CDR3 DNA: TGTGCCAGCAGTGACTCGTTGGCGAACAATGAGCAGTTCTTC.

In this sample, this clonotype turned up a few times. The genes are TRBV4-3 and TRBJ2-3; D not certain. The germline gives CDR1 LGHNA, CDR2 YSLEER. V lost 1 base and J 6 bases, leaving 8 bases between the germline ends. The CDR3 runs to 13 residues. CDR3 DNA sequence: TGCGCCAGCAGCCAAGGACTTTGGGATACGCAGTATTTT. It is translated as CASSQGLWDTQYF.

This clonotype has only a few counts. J is TRBJ2-1 and V is TRBV28, with D perhaps matching TRBD2 (6 bases). The length of the CDR3 is 14 residues. From germline, CDR1 is MDHEN and CDR2 SYDVKM. Trimming left V 8 bases short and J 6 bases short, with 17 bases between. In DNA form, the CDR3 reads TGTGCCAGCTGGGGGGAAATCTTCGGCAATGAGCAGTTCTTC. Translating gives CASWGEIFGNEQFF.

This clonotype was observed at least ten times. The V call is TRBV4-3, the J call TRBJ2-1; D is possibly TRBD1 or TRBD2 (5 bases each). With 8 bases removed from V and 4 bases from J, the gap between germline ends came to 15 bases. Germline V gene sequence: CDR1 LGHNA, CDR2 YSLEER. This CDR3 spans 14 amino acids. The CDR3 DNA sequence: TGCGCCAGCGCCGAGGGGCTCTCATACAATGAGCAGTTCTTC. As protein: CASAEGLSYNEQFF.

This clonotype was picked up a small number of times. The CDR3 coding sequence is TGTGCCAGCAGCCCCCGCCTAGCTGGCGAGCAGTACTTC. Protein sequence: CASSPRLAGEQYF. V and J are TRBV4-2 and TRBJ2-7, with TRBD2 as a possible D gene (5 bases). The germline V and J ends were trimmed by 4 bases and 6 bases, with 13 bases remaining between them. The CDR3 is 13 residues long. The germline gives CDR1 LGHNA, CDR2 YNFKEQ.

This clonotype was found a few times. The chain combines TRBV7-2 with TRBJ2-7, with 9 positions matching TRBD2. This CDR3 comprises 17 residues. J lost 6 bases, V lost 0 bases, and 12 bases had no gene match. Germline V CDR1 and CDR2: SGHTA, FQGNSA. The CDR3 region is CASSLAHVAGVAAEQYF. The CDR3, as DNA: TGTGCCAGCAGCTTAGCGCACGTAGCGGGAGTAGCGGCCGAGCAGTACTTC.

Only a few counts were recorded for this clonotype. This chain uses TRBV6-2 or TRBV6-3 with TRBJ2-2; possibly TRBD2 for D (5 bases). CDR3 length: 15 residues. CDR1 MNHEY and CDR2 SVGEGT come from the germline V gene. Trimming pared 4 bases from V and 4 bases from J, leaving 13 bases between. CDR3 in DNA: TGTGCCAGCAGTTCGAGGGAGAGGTTCACCGGGGAGCTGTTTTTT. Residues: CASSSRERFTGELFF.

The CDR3 here is CASSVVQGSTDTQYF. CDR3 nucleotide sequence: TGTGCCAGCAGCGTAGTTCAAGGGTCCACAGATACGCAGTATTTT. The gene calls are TRBV9 and TRBJ2-3; D gene uncertain. Between the trimmed V and J ends, which lost 0 bases and 2 bases, there was a span of 10 bases. The CDR3 sequence is 15 residues long. Germline V gene sequence: CDR1 SGDLS, CDR2 YYNGEE.

This clonotype was counted a few times. The chain couples TRBV20-1 to TRBJ2-5; D is unresolved. CDR1 and CDR2 from the germline V gene are DFQATT and SNEGSKA (reference sequence). V lost 0 bases, J lost 0 bases, and 8 bases lay in between. The length of the CDR3 is 14 residues. DNA for the CDR3: TGCAGTGCTAGAGATCTGAACTACCAAGAGACCCAGTACTTC. It specifies CSARDLNYQETQYF.

This chain links TRBV3-1 with TRBJ2-7; TRBD2 matches 8 bases. Germline V gives CDR1 LGHDT, CDR2 YNNKEL (reference sequence). The V segment lost 4 bases and the J segment 5 bases; nucleotides outside the gene matches: 7. The CDR3 runs to 14 residues. The CDR3 region is CASSPSGSFDEQYF. The DNA for the CDR3 is TGTGCCAGCAGCCCGAGCGGGAGCTTCGACGAGCAGTACTTC.

This clonotype has just a few counts. The CDR3 sequence: CASSVAAGPTGELFF. The CDR3 region has the DNA TGTGCCAGCAGCGTAGCTGCAGGGCCGACCGGGGAGCTGTTTTTT. The gene calls are TRBV9 and TRBJ2-2, with D possibly TRBD1 on 5 matching bases. V was clipped by 0 bases and J by 5 bases, with 11 bases between them. Germline V gene lookup returns CDR1 SGDLS and CDR2 YYNGEE. This CDR3 is 15 amino acids long. Looking up the rest from reference TRBV9 and TRBJ2-2 gives the full variable domain: DSGVTQTPKHLITATGQRVTLRCSPRSGDLSVYWYQQSLDQGLQFLIQYYNGEERAKGNILERFSAQQFPDLHSELNLSSLELGDSALYFCASSVAAGPTGELFFGEGSRLTVL.

The rearrangement joins TRBV20-1 to TRBJ2-3; D might be TRBD1 or TRBD2, each matching 6 bases. V gave up 7 bases and J gave up 3 bases, with 17 bases separating them. Germline V CDR1 and CDR2: DFQATT, SNEGSKA (reference sequence). CDR3 size: 14 residues. The CDR3 DNA is TGCAGTGTCCAATCCGGGGGCCCAACAGATACGCAGTATTTT. The encoded protein is CSVQSGGPTDTQYF.

This clonotype appeared a few times. The chain joins TRBV12-3 or TRBV12-4 to TRBJ1-5; the match to TRBD1 covers 9 bases. With V trimmed by 6 bases and J by 4 bases, 4 bases remained unmatched. The CDR3 sequence is 14 residues long. CDR3: CASRLTGGNQPQHF. The CDR3, as DNA: TGTGCCAGCAGACTGACAGGGGGGAATCAGCCCCAGCATTTT.